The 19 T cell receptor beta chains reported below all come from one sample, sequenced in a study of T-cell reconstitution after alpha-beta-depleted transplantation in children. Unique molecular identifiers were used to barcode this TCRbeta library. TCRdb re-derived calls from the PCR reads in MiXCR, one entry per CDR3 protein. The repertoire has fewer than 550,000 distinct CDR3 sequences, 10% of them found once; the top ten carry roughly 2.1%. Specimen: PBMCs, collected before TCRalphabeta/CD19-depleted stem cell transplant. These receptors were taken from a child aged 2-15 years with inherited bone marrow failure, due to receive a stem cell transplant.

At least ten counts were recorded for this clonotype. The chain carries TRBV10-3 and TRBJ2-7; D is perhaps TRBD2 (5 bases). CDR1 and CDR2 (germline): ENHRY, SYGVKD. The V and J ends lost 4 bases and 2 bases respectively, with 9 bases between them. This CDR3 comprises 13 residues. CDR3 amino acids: CAISGTLTYEQYF. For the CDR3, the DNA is TGTGCCATCAGTGGGACTTTAACCTACGAGCAGTACTTC.

CDR3 nucleotides: TGCGCCAGCAGCCCCGGGACGATATCACTCTTGTACCAAGAGACCCAGTACTTC. This encodes CASSPGTISLLYQETQYF. The gene calls are TRBV4-3 and TRBJ2-5; perhaps D is TRBD1 or TRBD2 (5 bases each). The CDR3 sequence is 18 residues long. Trimming left V 4 bases short and J 0 bases short, with 21 bases between. The germline CDR1 and CDR2 sequences are LGHNA and YSLEER.

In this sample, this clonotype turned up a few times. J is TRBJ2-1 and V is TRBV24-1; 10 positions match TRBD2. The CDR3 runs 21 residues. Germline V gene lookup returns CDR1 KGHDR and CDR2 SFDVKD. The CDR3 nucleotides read TGTGGGGCCAGTGATCCCCGGACCGGGGGCAGGAGGACTAGCGGAGAGAATGAGCAGTTCTTC. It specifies CGASDPRTGGRRTSGENEQFF.

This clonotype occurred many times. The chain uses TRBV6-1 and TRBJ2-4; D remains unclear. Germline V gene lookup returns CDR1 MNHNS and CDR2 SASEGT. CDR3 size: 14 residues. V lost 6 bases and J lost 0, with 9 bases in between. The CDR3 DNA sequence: TGTGCCAGCAGGAGGACCGTAGCCAAAAACATTCAGTACTTC. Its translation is CASRRTVAKNIQYF.

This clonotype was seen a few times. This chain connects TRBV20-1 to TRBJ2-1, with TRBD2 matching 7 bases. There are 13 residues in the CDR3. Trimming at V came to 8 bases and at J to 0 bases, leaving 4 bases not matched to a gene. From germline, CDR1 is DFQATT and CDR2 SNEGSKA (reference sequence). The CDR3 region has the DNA TGCAGTTTGCGCGGGAGCTCCTACAATGAGCAGTTCTTC. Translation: CSLRGSSYNEQFF.

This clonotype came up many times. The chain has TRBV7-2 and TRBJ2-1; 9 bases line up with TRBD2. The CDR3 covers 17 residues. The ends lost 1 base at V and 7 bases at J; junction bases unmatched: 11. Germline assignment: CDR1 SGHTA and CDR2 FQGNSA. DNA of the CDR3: TGTGCCAGCAGCTTAGTGTCTGGCGGGAGGGCCCAAAATGAGCAGTTCTTC. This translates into CASSLVSGGRAQNEQFF.

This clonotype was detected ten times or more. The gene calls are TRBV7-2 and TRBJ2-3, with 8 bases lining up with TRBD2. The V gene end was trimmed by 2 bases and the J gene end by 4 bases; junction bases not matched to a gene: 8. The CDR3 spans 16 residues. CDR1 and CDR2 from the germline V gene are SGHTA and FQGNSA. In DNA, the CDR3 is TGTGCCAGCAGCTTATTTCTTAGCGGGACCCCAGATACGCAGTATTTT. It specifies CASSLFLSGTPDTQYF.

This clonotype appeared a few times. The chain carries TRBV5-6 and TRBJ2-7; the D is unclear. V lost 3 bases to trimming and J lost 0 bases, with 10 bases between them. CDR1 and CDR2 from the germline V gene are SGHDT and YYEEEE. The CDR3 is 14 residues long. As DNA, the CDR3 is TGTGCCAGCAGCTCGACACTCCTCTCCTACGAGCAGTACTTC. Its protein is CASSSTLLSYEQYF. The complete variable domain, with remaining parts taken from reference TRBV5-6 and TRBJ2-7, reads DAGVTQSPTHLIKTRGQQVTLRCSPKSGHDTVSWYQQALGQGPQFIFQYYEEEERQRGNFPDRFSGHQFPNYSSELNVNALLLGDSALYLCASSSTLLSYEQYFGPGTRLTVT.

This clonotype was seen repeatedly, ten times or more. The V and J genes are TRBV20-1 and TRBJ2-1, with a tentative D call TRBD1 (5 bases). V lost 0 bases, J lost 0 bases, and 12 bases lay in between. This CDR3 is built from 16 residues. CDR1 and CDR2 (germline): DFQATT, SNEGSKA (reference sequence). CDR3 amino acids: CSARDLQGNSYNEQFF. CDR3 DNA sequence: TGCAGTGCTAGAGACCTCCAGGGTAACTCCTACAATGAGCAGTTCTTC.

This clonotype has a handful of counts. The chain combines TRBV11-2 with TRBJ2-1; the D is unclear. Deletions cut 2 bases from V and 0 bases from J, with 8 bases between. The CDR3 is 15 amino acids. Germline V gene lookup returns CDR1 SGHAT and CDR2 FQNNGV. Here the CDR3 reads CASSLMSSSYNEQFF. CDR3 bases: TGTGCCAGCAGCTTAATGAGCTCCTCCTACAATGAGCAGTTCTTC.

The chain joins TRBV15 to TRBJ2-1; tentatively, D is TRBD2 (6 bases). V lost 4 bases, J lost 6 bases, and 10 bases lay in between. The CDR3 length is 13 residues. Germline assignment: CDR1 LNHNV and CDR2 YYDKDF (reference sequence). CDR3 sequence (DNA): TGTGCCACCAGCACGACTAGTTTCAATGAGCAGTTCTTC. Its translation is CATSTTSFNEQFF.

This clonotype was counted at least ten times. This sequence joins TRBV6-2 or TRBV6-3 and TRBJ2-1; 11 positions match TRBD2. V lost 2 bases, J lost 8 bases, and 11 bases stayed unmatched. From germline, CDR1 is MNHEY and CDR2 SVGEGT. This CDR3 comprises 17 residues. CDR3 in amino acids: CASSYALAGDGSDEQFF. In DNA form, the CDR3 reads TGTGCCAGCAGTTACGCACTAGCGGGAGACGGTTCGGATGAGCAGTTCTTC.

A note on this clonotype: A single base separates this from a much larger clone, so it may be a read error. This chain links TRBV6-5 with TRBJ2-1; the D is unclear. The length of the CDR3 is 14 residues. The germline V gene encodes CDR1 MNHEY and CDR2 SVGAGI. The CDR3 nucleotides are TGTGCCAGCGGTTACTCCCCTGTAAGTGTTGAGCAGTTCTTC. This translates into CASGYSPVSVEQFF.

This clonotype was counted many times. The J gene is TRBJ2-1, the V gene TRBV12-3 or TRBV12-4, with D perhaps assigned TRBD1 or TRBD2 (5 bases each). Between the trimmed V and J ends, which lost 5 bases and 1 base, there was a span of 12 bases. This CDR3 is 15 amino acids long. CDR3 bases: TGTGCCAGCAGTGCAGGTGGGGGTTCCTACAATGAGCAGTTCTTC. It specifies CASSAGGGSYNEQFF.

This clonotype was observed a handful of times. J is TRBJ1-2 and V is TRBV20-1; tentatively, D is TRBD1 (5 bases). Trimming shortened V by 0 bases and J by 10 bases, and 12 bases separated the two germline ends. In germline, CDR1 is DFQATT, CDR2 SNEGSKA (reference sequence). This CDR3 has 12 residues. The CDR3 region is CSARDGHNYYTF. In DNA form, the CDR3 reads TGCAGTGCTAGAGATGGACATAACTACTACACCTTC.

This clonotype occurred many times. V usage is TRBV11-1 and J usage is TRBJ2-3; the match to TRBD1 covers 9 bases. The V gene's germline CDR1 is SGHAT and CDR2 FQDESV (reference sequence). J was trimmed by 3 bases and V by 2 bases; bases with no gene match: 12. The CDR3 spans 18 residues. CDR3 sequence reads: CASSLPRDRVWETDTQYF. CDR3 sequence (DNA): TGTGCCAGCAGCTTACCCCGGGACAGGGTGTGGGAAACAGATACGCAGTATTTT.

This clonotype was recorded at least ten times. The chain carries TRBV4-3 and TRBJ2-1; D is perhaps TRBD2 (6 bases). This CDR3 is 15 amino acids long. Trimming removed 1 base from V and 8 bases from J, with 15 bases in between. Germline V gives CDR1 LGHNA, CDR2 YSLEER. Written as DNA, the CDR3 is TGCGCCAGCAGCCAAGTCGGGGGAGTTACCGATGAGCAGTTCTTC. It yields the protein CASSQVGGVTDEQFF.

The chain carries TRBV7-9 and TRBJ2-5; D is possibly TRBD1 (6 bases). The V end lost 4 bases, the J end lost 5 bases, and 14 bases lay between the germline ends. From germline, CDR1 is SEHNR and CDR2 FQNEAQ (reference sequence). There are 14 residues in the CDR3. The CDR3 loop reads CASSYQPGEETQYF. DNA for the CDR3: TGTGCCAGCAGCTACCAACCAGGGGAGGAGACCCAGTACTTC.

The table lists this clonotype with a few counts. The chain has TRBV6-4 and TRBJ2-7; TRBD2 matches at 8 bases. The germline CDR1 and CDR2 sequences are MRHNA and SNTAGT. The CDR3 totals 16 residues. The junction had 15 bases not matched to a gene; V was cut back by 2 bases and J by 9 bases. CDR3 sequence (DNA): TGTGCCAGCAGTGACCCGACATCCGGGACTAGGAGCGGGCAGTACTTC. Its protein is CASSDPTSGTRSGQYF.